This T cell receptor (beta chain) derives from a study of cytomegalovirus exposure and HLA in healthy donors (dated by TCRdb to about 2017). About the investigation overall: According to a later analysis, one platform produced both the roughly 110 validation repertoires and the 620 or so repertoires of the first cohort. The study was designed to test whether signatures of past pathogen exposure could be identified by cataloging public T cell receptors. Besides the first cohort of hundreds of subjects, a separate validation cohort made up of over 100 different subjects was used. The study combined high-throughput TCR immunosequencing, statistical association of individual TCRs with disease status, and machine learning to predict cytomegalovirus infection status.

V trim: 3 bases; J trim: 0 bases; unmatched bases: 5. Taken from the germline V gene (reference sequence), the CDR1 and CDR2 loops are SGHKS and YYEKEE. Reading from cysteine to phenylalanine, the CDR3 counts 15 amino acids. Only CDR3 DNA is held: 45 bases, read in frame from base 1. The donors belonged to the validation cohort of about 110 subjects, which was separate from the approximately 700-subject first cohort. General conclusions and limits of the study: Subsequent analysis determined that TCRs grouped into clusters in the first cohort also showed a tendency toward co-occurrence across the 120 or so validation repertoires, and 94% of cluster scores exceeded 0. The study listed 164 TCR beta chains as associated with cytomegalovirus. The authors suggested that the approach could potentially be generalized to other disease states and immunological phenotypes. Cytomegalovirus status was reported to be diagnosed by the classifier with high specificity and sensitivity in both the original and validation cohorts. All 130 or so repertoires were used to score co-occurrence in the validation cohort in a later analysis, because that analysis had no HLA typing for the cohort. Most TCR sequences were seen in very few donors, while some public TCRs were found in many individuals. Three of the identified cytomegalovirus-associated TCR beta chains were confirmed in vitro to be specific for cytomegalovirus antigens.

Library preparation employed the immunoSEQ multiplex PCR assay. The authors processed their data as follows. A statistical classification framework was developed to diagnose cytomegalovirus status using the catalog of TCR beta chain sequences. The table was pulled from immuneACCESS by TCRdb, which kept in-frame rearrangements only. Such tables lose some clones; where checked, under half of the loss comes from unresolved V genes, and the rest has no known cause. Clone size and V and J calls were adopted from that table, with D and trimming inferred from the DNA. The sample contains 90,000 to 130,000 clones, under 85% of them found a single time. The ten top clones hold 3% of the sample. Points on this clone: It lacks a known antigen. No base qualities exist here, and no much larger clone lies one base off it.

The source of this sequence is a woman aged 18-29 years in good health and CMV-seronegative. The chain uses TRBV5-5 and TRBJ1-1, and TRBD1 matches 7 of the central bases. The sequenced sample was PBMCs. The encoded CDR3 is CASSWDSHMNTEAFF. DNA sequence: TGTGCCAGCAGCTGGGACAGCCACATGAACACTGAAGCTTTCTTT. Supplemented by the reference TRBV5-5 and TRBJ1-1 proteins around the CDR3, the complete variable domain is DAGVTQSPTHLIKTRGQQVTLRCSPISGHKSVSWYQQVLGQGPQFIFQYYEKEERGRGNFPDRFSARQFPNYSSELNVNALLLGDSALYLCASSWDSHMNTEAFFGQGTRLTVV.